Listed below are T cell receptor beta chains from one sample, sequenced in a study of T and B cells in COVID-19 patients. TCRdb independently ran MiXCR on the multiplex PCR reads; one entry per CDR3 protein. The table lists under 8,500 distinct CDR3 sequences, under 30% of them singletons. Sequenced sample: blood. The receptors derive from a human donor with active COVID-19. CDR3s include the opening cysteine and the closing phenylalanine or tryptophan. D genes are given only for firm matches. Expanded clones get a size class; other rows say once, few or many, or leave the size out.

d_call	clone_size	v_call	j_call	cdr3_nt	cdr3_aa
TRBD1	few	TRBV28	TRBJ2-5	TGTGCCAGCAGTCCGGGACAGGGGGCGGGGGAGACCCAGTACTTC	CASSPGQGAGETQYF
TRBD2	once	TRBV4-2	TRBJ2-5	TGTGCCAGCAGCCAAACTAGCGGGAGGGCTCGAGAGACCCAGTACTTC	CASSQTSGRARETQYF
TRBD2	few	TRBV28	TRBJ2-3	TGTGCCACCAAAGGCGGGGGTGACACAGATACGCAGTATTTT	CATKGGGDTDTQYF
TRBD2	NA	TRBV19	TRBJ2-3	TGTGCCAGTAGTGGGGGGGTCGGACTAGCGGGAGGGCCGGGAGATACGCAGTATTTT	CASSGGVGLAGGPGDTQYF
TRBD2	medium-sized	TRBV19	TRBJ2-3	TGTGCCAGTAGTAATTTAGCGGGAGCAGATACGCAGTATTTT	CASSNLAGADTQYF
TRBD1	NA	TRBV29-1	TRBJ2-7	TGCAGCGTGGGGACAGGGCCCTACGAGCAGTACTTC	CSVGTGPYEQYF
TRBD1	NA	TRBV19	TRBJ2-2	TGTGCCAGTAGTCCCGGGCCAGGGGGCACCGGGGAGCTGTTTTTT	CASSPGPGGTGELFF
TRBD1	NA	TRBV19	TRBJ1-2	TGTGCCAGTAGTCCCAGGACAGGGGGCGTCTATGGCTACACCTTC	CASSPRTGGVYGYTF
TRBD1	NA	TRBV30	TRBJ1-5	TGTGCCTGGAGTGTAACAGGGGGACAGCCCCAGCATTTT	CAWSVTGGQPQHF
NA	medium-sized	TRBV5-4	TRBJ2-3	TGTGCCAGCAGCTTGGCTAGCACAGATACGCAGTATTTT	CASSLASTDTQYF
TRBD2	NA	TRBV20-1	TRBJ2-7	TGCAGTGCCAGGACTAGCGGGTGTCTCTCCTACGAGCAGTACTTC	CSARTSGCLSYEQYF
NA	medium-sized	TRBV29-1	TRBJ1-1	TGCAGCGTTGATACAGGCTCTGAAGCTTTCTTT	CSVDTGSEAFF
NA	NA	TRBV11-3	TRBJ1-5	TGTGCCAGCAGCTTGATCAGGGGCAATCAGCCCCAGCATTTT	CASSLIRGNQPQHF
NA	NA	TRBV12-3/TRBV12-4	TRBJ1-2	TGTGCCAGCAGTCCCCAGGGGCTAAGGGGTGGCTACACCTTC	CASSPQGLRGGYTF